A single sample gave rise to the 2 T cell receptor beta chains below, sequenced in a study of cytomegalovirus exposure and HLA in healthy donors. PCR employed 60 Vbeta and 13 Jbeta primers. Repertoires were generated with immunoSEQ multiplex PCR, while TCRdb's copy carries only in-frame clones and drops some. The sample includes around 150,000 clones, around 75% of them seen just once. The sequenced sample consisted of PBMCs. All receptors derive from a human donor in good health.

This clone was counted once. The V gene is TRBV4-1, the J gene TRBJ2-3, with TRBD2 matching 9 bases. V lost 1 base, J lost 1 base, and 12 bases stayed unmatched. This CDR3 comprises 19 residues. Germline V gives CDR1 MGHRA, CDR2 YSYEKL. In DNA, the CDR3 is TGCGCCAGCAGCCAAGGCGGGGGGGCTATTTTAGTGGGCACAGATACGCAGTATTTT. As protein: CASSQGGGAILVGTDTQYF.

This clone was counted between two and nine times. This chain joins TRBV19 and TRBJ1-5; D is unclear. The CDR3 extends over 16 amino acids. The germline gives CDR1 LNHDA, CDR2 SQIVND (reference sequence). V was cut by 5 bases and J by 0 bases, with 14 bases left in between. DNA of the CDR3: TGTGCCAGTAGTCCCGCCACTCGCGGTAGCAATCAGCCCCAGCATTTT. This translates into CASSPATRGSNQPQHF.